Following are 30 T cell receptor beta chains from one sample sequenced in a study of shared clonotypes between healthy human individuals. Assay: immunoSEQ multiplex PCR; the TCRdb copy retains only in-frame clones and omits some. The repertoire includes roughly 300,000 clones, 73% of them detected once, and 8.5% to 12% sits in the top ten. The sample consisted of memory CD4+ T cells sorted from blood. Subset here: CD45RA-negative fraction. The receptors shown here come from a young man in good health.

This clone has more than one count but fewer than ten. J is TRBJ2-7 and V is TRBV9; 8 nucleotides match TRBD1. There are 14 residues in the CDR3. Looked up from germline, CDR1 is SGDLS and CDR2 is YYNGEE. V shed 5 bases and J 3 bases; nucleotides not matched to a gene: 7. The CDR3 region is CASRQGAVGYEQYF. CDR3 nucleotide sequence: TGTGCCAGCAGGCAGGGGGCGGTCGGCTACGAGCAGTACTTC.

This chain joins TRBV18 and TRBJ2-5, with D unclear. The germline V and J ends were trimmed by 3 bases and 5 bases, with 10 bases remaining between them. Germline assignment: CDR1 KGHSH and CDR2 LQKENI. CDR3 length: 13 amino acids. The CDR3 protein is CASSPSQEETQYF. The CDR3 bases are TGTGCCAGCTCACCGTCTCAGGAGGAGACCCAGTACTTC.

This chain's CDR3 is CSVRDRGLNTEAFF. The CDR3 coding sequence is TGCAGCGTCCGGGACAGGGGCCTGAACACTGAAGCTTTCTTT. This chain joins TRBV29-1 and TRBJ1-1; TRBD1 matches 10 bases. Germline V CDR1 and CDR2: SQVTM, ANQGSEA. V dropped 6 bases and J dropped 0; count of bases not matched to a gene: 4. The CDR3 length is 14 residues. The whole variable domain, remainder taken from reference TRBV29-1 and TRBJ1-1, is SAVISQKPSRDICQRGTSLTIQCQVDSQVTMMFWYRQQPGQSLTLIATANQGSEATYESGFVIDKFPISRPNLTFSTLTVSNMSPEDSSIYLCSVRDRGLNTEAFFGQGTRLTVV.

The chain recombines TRBV7-9 with TRBJ2-1; D unclear. Germline values: CDR1 SEHNR, CDR2 FQNEAQ (reference sequence). The CDR3 has 14 residues. Trimming removed 1 base from V and 5 bases from J, with 9 bases in between. The CDR3 is CASSLGFLDNEQFF. CDR3 nucleotides: TGTGCCAGCAGCTTAGGGTTTTTGGACAATGAGCAGTTCTTC.

This clone was counted between two and nine times. The chain uses TRBV11-2 and TRBJ1-1; unclear D gene. The CDR3 loop spans 15 amino acids. V shed 1 base and J shed 3 bases, with 12 bases lying between them. Germline V gene data show CDR1 as SGHAT and CDR2 as FQNNGV. In DNA form, the CDR3 reads TGTGCCAGCAGCTTAGTGGTCCGGGGAGACACTGAAGCTTTCTTT. It translates to CASSLVVRGDTEAFF.

The rearrangement joins TRBV6-1 to TRBJ1-1; perhaps TRBD1 as D (5 bases). The length of the CDR3 is 14 residues. Germline V gives CDR1 MNHNS, CDR2 SASEGT. Trimming pared 6 bases from V and 3 bases from J, leaving 14 bases between. The CDR3 nucleotides read TGTGCCAGCAGCAAACAGGCCTGGGACACTGAAGCTTTCTTT. This translates into CASSKQAWDTEAFF.

The CDR3 reads CASSSTGTLTEAFF. The CDR3 DNA sequence: TGTGCCAGCAGTAGCACCGGGACTCTCACTGAAGCTTTCTTT. The chain links TRBV6-5 to TRBJ1-1, with D perhaps TRBD1 (5 bases). The V end lost 5 bases, the J end lost 4 bases, and 14 bases lay between the germline ends. The CDR3 is made up of 14 amino acids. CDR1 MNHEY and CDR2 SVGAGI come from the germline V gene.

The chain links TRBV23-1 to TRBJ2-1; D gene uncertain. TRBV23-1 is an ORF, with its function uncertain. The CDR3 loop spans 15 amino acids. Trimming left V 6 bases short and J 3 bases short, with 15 bases between. In nucleotides, the CDR3 is TGCGCCAGCAGCCTTTGCAATTTGGGCTACAATGAGCAGTTCTTC. Protein product: CASSLCNLGYNEQFF.

J is TRBJ1-2 and V is TRBV5-1; D call uncertain. The CDR3 totals 13 residues. CDR1 and CDR2 (germline): SGHRS, YFSETQ. The ends were cut back, 0 bases at V and 5 bases at J, with 8 bases in the middle. The CDR3, as DNA: TGCGCCAGCAGCTTGGGGAAAGGATATGGCTACACCTTC. It yields the protein CASSLGKGYGYTF.

The gene calls are TRBV7-9 and TRBJ2-5; a possible D gene is TRBD1 (6 bases). V was clipped by 5 bases and J by 2 bases, with 15 bases between them. CDR1 SEHNR and CDR2 FQNEAQ come from the germline V gene (reference sequence). This CDR3 has 15 amino acids. CDR3: CASSRWKGEQETQYF. DNA for the CDR3: TGTGCCAGCAGCCGCTGGAAGGGGGAGCAAGAGACCCAGTACTTC. Complete variable domain (other parts from reference TRBV7-9 and TRBJ2-5): DTGVSQNPRHKITKRGQNVTFRCDPISEHNRLYWYRQTLGQGPEFLTYFQNEAQLEKSRLLSDRFSAERPKGSFSTLEIQRTEQGDSAMYLCASSRWKGEQETQYFGPGTRLLVL.

This clone came up a few times. The V call is TRBV11-2, the J call TRBJ2-3; a weak D match, TRBD2 (5 bases). The V gene lost 1 base and the J gene lost 1 base, with 9 bases spanning the gap. Germline CDR1 is SGHAT and CDR2 is FQNNGV. The CDR3 contains 15 residues. The CDR3 is CASSLGESGTDTQYF. CDR3 sequence (DNA): TGTGCCAGCAGCTTAGGGGAGAGCGGCACAGATACGCAGTATTTT.

V gene TRBV11-2 combines with J gene TRBJ2-1; 10 nucleotides line up with TRBD2. The CDR3 has 15 residues. V trimming: 5 bases; J trimming: 8 bases; junction bases outside the gene matches: 9. CDR1 and CDR2 from the germline V gene are SGHAT and FQNNGV. CDR3 amino acids: CASSRSSGSRDEQFF. CDR3 nucleotides: TGTGCCAGCAGCCGCTCTAGCGGGAGTCGGGATGAGCAGTTCTTC.

The rearrangement uses TRBV4-1 and TRBJ1-2; D is undetermined. This CDR3 is 13 amino acids long. Germline CDR1 is MGHRA and CDR2 is YSYEKL. The ends were cut back, 0 bases at V and 3 bases at J, with 5 bases in the middle. Written as DNA, the CDR3 is TGCGCCAGCAGCCAAGAGGCCCACTATGGCTACACCTTC. This codes for CASSQEAHYGYTF.

This CDR3 reads CASSLLDRRTEAFF. In DNA form, the CDR3 reads TGTGCCAGCAGCCTCTTGGACAGGCGGACTGAAGCTTTCTTT. The chain couples TRBV11-2 to TRBJ1-1; 7 nucleotides align to TRBD1. Trimming cost V 5 bases and J 5 bases; bases outside gene matches: 8. Germline CDR1 reads SGHAT; CDR2 reads FQNNGV. The CDR3 contains 14 residues.

The V and J genes are TRBV19 and TRBJ1-5; TRBD1 is a possible D gene (5 bases). Trimming removed 3 bases from V and 2 bases from J, with 17 bases in between. The CDR3 sequence is 17 residues long. Germline V gene lookup returns CDR1 LNHDA and CDR2 SQIVND (reference sequence). The DNA of the CDR3 is TGTGCCAGTAGTATTACGAAAGGGGATTGGGGCAATCAGCCCCAGCATTTT. Translation gives CASSITKGDWGNQPQHF.

This clone has at least ten counts. The genes are TRBV19 and TRBJ2-4, with 9 bases fitting TRBD2. This CDR3 contains 19 residues. Germline CDR1 LNHDA, CDR2 SQIVND (reference sequence). Trimming removed 6 bases from V and 1 base from J; junction bases left unmatched: 16. CDR3 in DNA: TGTGCCAGTAGCCCCCAGGGGTTAGCGGGAGAACTCGCCAAAAACATTCAGTACTTC. This sequence encodes CASSPQGLAGELAKNIQYF. Drawing the rest from reference TRBV19 and TRBJ2-4, the complete variable domain is DGGITQSPKYLFRKEGQNVTLSCEQNLNHDAMYWYRQDPGQGLRLIYYSQIVNDFQKGDIAEGYSVSREKKESFPLTVTSAQKNPTAFYLCASSPQGLAGELAKNIQYFGAGTRLSVL.

This chain uses TRBV7-2 with TRBJ2-5; 10 bases match TRBD2. CDR3 size: 15 residues. Germline V gives CDR1 SGHTA, CDR2 FQGNSA. J lost 2 bases, V lost 3 bases, and 3 bases had no gene match. Here the CDR3 reads CASSLGLAKQETQYF. Here the CDR3 DNA reads TGTGCCAGCAGCTTGGGACTAGCGAAGCAAGAGACCCAGTACTTC.

The V gene is TRBV25-1, the J gene TRBJ1-3, with 7 bases aligning to TRBD1. V lost 7 bases to trimming and J lost 4 bases; unmatched junction nucleotides: 4. The CDR3 consists of 13 residues. Germline V gene data show CDR1 as MGHDK and CDR2 as SYGVNS. CDR3 residues: CASKTGTGNTIYF. In DNA form, the CDR3 reads TGTGCCAGCAAGACAGGGACAGGAAACACCATATATTTT.

This chain uses TRBV7-6 with TRBJ2-3, with D hard to call. Trimming stripped 0 bases from V and 5 bases from J, with 9 bases between. The CDR3 is 14 amino acids. CDR1 and CDR2 (germline): SGHVS, FNYEAQ. The CDR3 coding sequence is TGTGCCAGCAGCTTAGCTAGCTTCGTAGATACGCAGTATTTT. It specifies CASSLASFVDTQYF.

The chain joins TRBV9 to TRBJ1-3; 9 nucleotides match TRBD1. V shed 4 bases and J 7 bases; nucleotides not matched to a gene: 21. CDR3 size: 19 residues. CDR1 is SGDLS and CDR2 is YYNGEE in the germline V gene. CDR3 loop: CASSPRDRVHSGPLNTIYF. CDR3 nucleotides: TGTGCCAGCAGCCCACGGGACAGGGTCCACTCGGGACCATTGAACACCATATATTTT.

V is TRBV15 and J is TRBJ2-5; the D gene could be TRBD1 or TRBD2 (7 bases each). The CDR3 extends over 14 amino acids. CDR1 and CDR2 (germline): LNHNV, YYDKDF (reference sequence). V lost 7 bases and J 7 bases, leaving 19 bases between the germline ends. CDR3 region: CATTSRTGGRTQYF. The CDR3 DNA sequence: TGTGCCACCACCTCCAGGACAGGCGGGAGGACCCAGTACTTC.

This clone was detected a few times. The CDR3 spells CAGGRLGYGYTF. The CDR3 nucleotides are TGTGCCGGCGGACGCCTGGGCTATGGCTACACCTTC. V and J are TRBV30 and TRBJ1-2; D remains unclear. Germline V gene sequence: CDR1 GTSNPN, CDR2 SVGIG (reference sequence). This CDR3 spans 12 amino acids. Between the trimmed V and J ends, which lost 8 bases and 4 bases, there was a span of 14 bases.

This clone was observed a handful of times. This chain links TRBV5-1 with TRBJ2-3, with D unresolved. Germline CDR1 SGHRS, CDR2 YFSETQ. The length of the CDR3 is 15 residues. Trimming cost V 2 bases and J 3 bases, with 13 bases left between them. CDR3 in amino acids: CASSLTNSRTDTQYF. The CDR3 region has the DNA TGCGCCAGCAGCTTAACAAATAGTCGGACAGATACGCAGTATTTT.

V usage is TRBV30 and J usage is TRBJ1-1, with D perhaps TRBD1 (6 bases). This CDR3 is built from 12 residues. Germline CDR1 is GTSNPN and CDR2 is SVGIG (reference sequence). CDR3 DNA sequence: TGTGCTGGGCAGGGGCGGAACACTGAAGCTTTCTTT. Encoded protein: CAGQGRNTEAFF. Based on the CDR3 plus reference TRBV30 and TRBJ1-1, the full variable domain is SQTIHQWPATLVQPVGSPLSLECTVEGTSNPNLYWYRQAAGRGLQLLFYSVGIGQISSEVPQNLSASRPQDRQFILSSKKLLLSDSGFYLCAGQGRNTEAFFGQGTRLTVV.

V gene TRBV6-5 combines with J gene TRBJ2-2, with 13 bases lining up with TRBD2. Germline CDR1 and CDR2: MNHEY and SVGAGI. V was clipped by 9 bases and J by 4 bases; unmatched bases: 5. This CDR3 has 15 amino acids. The CDR3 coding sequence is TGTGCCAGTACTAGCGGGAGGGCGTCCACCGGGGAGCTGTTTTTT. Its translation is CASTSGRASTGELFF.

This clone was detected a few times. V usage is TRBV12-5 and J usage is TRBJ2-5, with 11 bases lining up with TRBD1. The ends lost 6 bases at V and 5 bases at J; junction bases unmatched: 5. Germline CDR1 is LGHNT and CDR2 is FRNRAP. The CDR3 length is 14 residues. Here the CDR3 DNA reads TGTGCTAGTGGCCGGACAGGGGGCGGGGAGACCCAGTACTTC. Protein sequence: CASGRTGGGETQYF.

This clone is a singleton in its sample. V gene TRBV5-5 combines with J gene TRBJ1-1, with 8 bases matching TRBD1. The CDR3 loop spans 13 amino acids. The germline CDR1 and CDR2 sequences are SGHKS and YYEKEE (reference sequence). Trimming cost V 3 bases and J 9 bases; bases outside gene matches: 7. In nucleotides, the CDR3 is TGTGCCAGCAGCTCTGGGGACAGGCCGCAAGCTTTCTTT. The encoded protein is CASSSGDRPQAFF.

The chain uses TRBV19 and TRBJ2-3; 8 positions match TRBD1. CDR1 and CDR2 from the germline V gene are LNHDA and SQIVND (reference sequence). With V trimmed by 4 bases and J by 4 bases, 7 bases remained unmatched. The CDR3 is 15 amino acids. CDR3 nucleotides: TGTGCCAGTAGTACGACCGGACAGGGCTCAGATACGCAGTATTTT. Translation gives CASSTTGQGSDTQYF.

This clone was seen just once. The chain employs TRBV28 and TRBJ2-7; 12 bases fit TRBD2. The germline gives CDR1 MDHEN, CDR2 SYDVKM. V trimming: 5 bases; J trimming: 3 bases; junction bases outside the gene matches: 8. This CDR3 comprises 16 residues. The DNA of the CDR3 is TGTGCCAGCAGTCAAGATGGGACTAGCGGGTACTACGAGCAGTACTTC. Translating it yields CASSQDGTSGYYEQYF.

This chain links TRBV7-3 with TRBJ2-1; 8 bases line up with TRBD2. Germline values: CDR1 SGHTA, CDR2 FQGTGA. V dropped 4 bases and J dropped 7; count of bases not matched to a gene: 6. The CDR3 runs to 14 residues. CDR3 nucleotide sequence: TGTGCCAGCAGCTCGAGCGGGGGTCAAAATGAGCAGTTCTTC. The encoded protein is CASSSSGGQNEQFF.